A selection of T cell receptor beta chains follows, all from one sample in a study of blood T cells in healthy people across ages. TCRdb ran MiXCR on the 5' RACE reads and lists one entry per CDR3 protein. The table has approximately 800,000 distinct CDR3 sequences, roughly 50% seen once; the top ten hold about two fifths. Sequenced sample: blood. All receptors derive from a man older than 75 in good health. CDR3s include the opening cysteine and the closing phenylalanine or tryptophan. The D gene is left open where the match is weak. Some rows have no size entry. The others give once, few or many, or a class for an expanded clone.

V gene	clone size	D gene	J gene	CDR3 length	CDR3 DNA	CDR3 protein
TRBV6-2/TRBV6-3	NA	TRBD1	TRBJ2-4	16	TGTGCCAGCAGTTGGGGACAGGACCAAGCCAAGAACATTCAGTACTTC	CASSWGQDQAKNIQYF
TRBV12-3/TRBV12-4	once	TRBD1	TRBJ2-7	13	TGTGCCAGCAGTACGGACAGGGTGAACGAGCAGTACTTC	CASSTDRVNEQYF
TRBV21-1	once	NA	TRBJ2-7	15	TGTGCCAGCAGCAACGGGACAGGGGGTTCCTACGAGCAGTACTTC	CASSNGTGGSYEQYF
TRBV12-3/TRBV12-4	NA	NA	TRBJ2-1	16	TGTGCCAGCAGTTTATATGGGGACGGCTCCTACAATGAGCAGTTCTTC	CASSLYGDGSYNEQFF
TRBV20-1	few	NA	TRBJ2-1	14	TGCAGTGCTCACCCGGGACCCATGAACAATGAGCAGTTCTTC	CSAHPGPMNNEQFF
TRBV27	NA	NA	TRBJ2-3	12	TGTGCCAGCAGTTCTGACCGGGGTACGCAGTATTTT	CASSSDRGTQYF
TRBV2	NA	NA	TRBJ2-2	15	TGTGCCAGCAGTGAACGGGGGGACACCACCGGGGAGCTGTTTTTT	CASSERGDTTGELFF
TRBV7-2	few	TRBD1	TRBJ2-2	17	TGTGCCAGCAGCTCGAGACAGGGCCGGCCGAACACCGGGGAGCTGTTTTTT	CASSSRQGRPNTGELFF
TRBV20-1	NA	TRBD2	TRBJ2-1	15	TGCAGTGCTAGAGTAGACTATAGCGGGAGTGATGAGCAGTTCTTC	CSARVDYSGSDEQFF
TRBV12-3/TRBV12-4	NA	NA	TRBJ2-4	14	TGTGCCAGCAGTTATGGCGTCGGCAAAAACATTCAGTACTTC	CASSYGVGKNIQYF
TRBV27	NA	NA	TRBJ2-3	13	TGTGCCTCACAGTTCTCGGCCGGGGATACGCAGTATTTT	CASQFSAGDTQYF
TRBV11-2	many	TRBD2	TRBJ2-5	21	TGTGCCAGCAGCCTAAACGGTCTCAGTGGTAGCGGGAGCTCCATTCAAGAGACCCAGTACTTC	CASSLNGLSGSGSSIQETQYF
TRBV28	few	TRBD1	TRBJ2-3	15	TGTGCCAGCAGATGGGACAGGGGGCTTTCGGATACGCAGTATTTT	CASRWDRGLSDTQYF